This T cell receptor (beta chain) appears in the sequencing data of a study of regulatory T cells in long-lasting Graves disease. Construction of the TCR beta libraries employed iRepertoire HTBI primers in conjunction with Arm-PCR of CDR3 regions. TCRdb used MiXCR to reprocess the multiplex PCR reads, holding one entry per CDR3 protein. Of about 530,000 distinct CDR3 sequences listed, around 15% are singletons. Time point: newly diagnosed GD, antithyroid drugs for less than 3 months. Researchers made the TCR library from RNA that was extracted from PBMCs. The length of the CDR3 is 12 residues. The V and J ends lost 10 bases and 7 bases respectively, with 16 bases between them. The sample was also linked to a second study, of T cells in Graves' hyperthyroidism and ophthalmopathy.

The starting material was peripheral blood mononuclear cells (PBMCs), obtained at new diagnosis, from a patient treated with antithyroid drugs. The sequence was collected from a woman aged 35 to 59 with Graves disease. The chain couples TRBV12-3 or TRBV12-4 to TRBJ1-1; D is undetermined. The CDR3 loop is CATQRGLSEAFF. The CDR3, as DNA: TGTGCCACTCAACGGGGTTTGAGTGAAGCTTTCTTT.